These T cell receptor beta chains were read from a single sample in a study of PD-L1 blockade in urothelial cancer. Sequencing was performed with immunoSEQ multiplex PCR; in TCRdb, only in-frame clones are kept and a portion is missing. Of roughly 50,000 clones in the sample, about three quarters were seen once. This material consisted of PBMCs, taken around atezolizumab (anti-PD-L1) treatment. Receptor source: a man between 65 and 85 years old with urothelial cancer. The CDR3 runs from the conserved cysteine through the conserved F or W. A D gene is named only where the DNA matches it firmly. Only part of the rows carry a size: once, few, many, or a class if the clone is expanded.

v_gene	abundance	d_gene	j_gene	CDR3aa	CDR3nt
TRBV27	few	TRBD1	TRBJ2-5	CASSSTGYRQETQYF	TGTGCCAGCAGTTCGACAGGGTACCGCCAGGAGACCCAGTACTTC
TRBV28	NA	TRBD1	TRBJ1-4	CASSPWDRGNEKLFF	TGTGCCAGCAGTCCCTGGGACAGGGGTAATGAAAAACTGTTTTTT
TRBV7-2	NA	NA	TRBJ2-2	CASSTTATLPTGELFF	TGTGCCAGCAGCACTACTGCCACCCTCCCGACCGGGGAGCTGTTTTTT
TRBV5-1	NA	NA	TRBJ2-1	CASSQSRGNEQFF	TGCGCCAGCAGCCAGAGCCGGGGAAATGAGCAGTTCTTC
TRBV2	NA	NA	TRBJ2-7	CASSDDYYEQYF	TGTGCCAGCAGTGACGACTATTACGAGCAGTACTTC
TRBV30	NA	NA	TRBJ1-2	CAWTRGGKNYGYTF	TGTGCCTGGACTCGGGGAGGGAAGAACTATGGCTACACCTTC
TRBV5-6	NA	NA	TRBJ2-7	CASSFQGFYGSEQYF	TGTGCCAGCAGCTTTCAAGGGTTTTATGGGAGCGAGCAGTACTTC
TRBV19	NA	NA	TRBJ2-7	CASSIDLGRVGEQYF	TGTGCCAGTAGTATAGATTTAGGCAGGGTTGGGGAGCAGTACTTC
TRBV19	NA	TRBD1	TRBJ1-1	CASISIGTGYTEAFF	TGTGCCAGTATCAGTATTGGGACAGGGTATACTGAAGCTTTCTTT
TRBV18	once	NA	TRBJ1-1	CASSPPYSARNTEAFF	TGTGCCAGCTCACCACCCTACTCCGCAAGGAACACTGAAGCTTTCTTT
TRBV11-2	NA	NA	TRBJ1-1	CASRLTTGRTEAFF	TGTGCCAGCAGGCTTACAACAGGGCGCACTGAAGCTTTCTTT
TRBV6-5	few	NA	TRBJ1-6	CASSYLVGDSPLHF	TGTGCCAGCAGTTACTTAGTCGGAGATTCACCCCTCCACTTT
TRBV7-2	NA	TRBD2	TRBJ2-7	CASSPRGAGLAYEQYF	TGTGCCAGCAGCCCTCGGGGAGCGGGACTAGCCTACGAGCAGTACTTC
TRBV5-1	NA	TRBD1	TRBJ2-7	CASSFDRGYEQYF	TGCGCCAGCAGCTTTGACAGGGGGTACGAGCAGTACTTC
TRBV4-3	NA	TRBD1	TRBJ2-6	CASSRPGGGANVLTF	TGCGCCAGCAGCCGGCCAGGGGGTGGGGCCAACGTCCTGACTTTC
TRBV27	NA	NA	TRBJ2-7	CASSLSRQGGPHEQYF	TGTGCCAGCAGTTTATCTCGGCAGGGAGGACCACACGAGCAGTACTTC
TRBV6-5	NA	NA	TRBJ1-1	CASSYRGGNTEAFF	TGTGCCAGCAGTTATAGGGGGGGGAACACTGAAGCTTTCTTT
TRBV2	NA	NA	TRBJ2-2	CASSTQGNTGELFF	TGTGCCAGCAGCACACAGGGGAACACCGGGGAGCTGTTTTTT
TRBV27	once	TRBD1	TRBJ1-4	CASRGQPGEKLFF	TGTGCCAGCAGGGGACAGCCGGGGGAAAAACTGTTTTTT
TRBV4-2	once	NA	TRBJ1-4	CASSQELRTNEKLFF	TGTGCCAGCAGCCAAGAACTGCGAACTAATGAAAAACTGTTTTTT
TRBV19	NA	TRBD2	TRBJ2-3	CASSGSSGGFSTDTQYF	TGTGCCAGTAGTGGGTCTAGCGGGGGTTTTAGCACAGATACGCAGTATTTT
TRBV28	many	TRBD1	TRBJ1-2	CASSRPGTGELGYTF	TGTGCCAGCAGCCGCCCCGGGACAGGGGAATTGGGCTACACCTTC
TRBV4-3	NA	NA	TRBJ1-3	CASSQDQQGRNTIYF	TGCGCCAGCAGCCAAGATCAGCAGGGTAGAAACACCATATATTTT
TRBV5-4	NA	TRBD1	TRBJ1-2	CASSYRGQGLFSYGYTF	TGTGCCAGCAGCTACAGGGGACAGGGGTTATTCTCCTATGGCTACACCTTC
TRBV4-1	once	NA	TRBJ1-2	CASSFNRDGYGYTF	TGCGCCAGCAGCTTCAACAGGGACGGCTATGGCTACACCTTC
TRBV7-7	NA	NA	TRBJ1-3	CASSLASRDTSGNTIYF	TGTGCCAGCAGCTTAGCGTCCCGGGACACCTCTGGAAACACCATATATTTT
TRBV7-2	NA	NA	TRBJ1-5	CASSLWGDQPQHF	TGTGCCAGCAGCTTGTGGGGGGATCAGCCCCAGCATTTT
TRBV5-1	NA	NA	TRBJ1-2	CASSSTVGAGYTF	TGCGCCAGCAGCTCGACAGTGGGCGCTGGCTACACCTTC
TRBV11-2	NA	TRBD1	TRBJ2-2	CASSRQGSANTGELFF	TGTGCCAGCAGCCGACAGGGGTCCGCGAACACCGGGGAGCTGTTTTTT
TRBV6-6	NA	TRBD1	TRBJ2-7	CASSIRDRVSYEQYF	TGTGCCAGCAGCATCCGGGACAGGGTCTCCTACGAGCAGTACTTC
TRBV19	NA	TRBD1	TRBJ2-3	CASSRPGQGVEDTQYF	TGTGCCAGTAGTAGACCGGGACAGGGGGTAGAGGATACGCAGTATTTT
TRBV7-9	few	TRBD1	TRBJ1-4	CASSLASGGLEKLFF	TGTGCCAGCAGCTTAGCCTCAGGGGGCCTTGAAAAACTGTTTTTT
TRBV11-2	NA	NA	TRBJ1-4	CASSPRGRGNEKLFF	TGTGCCAGCAGCCCTCGCGGCAGGGGAAATGAAAAACTGTTTTTT
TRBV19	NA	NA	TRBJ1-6	CASSMTVRNSPLHF	TGTGCCAGTAGTATGACAGTCCGTAATTCACCCCTCCACTTT
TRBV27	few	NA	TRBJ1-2	CASSLRFQGRYGYTF	TGTGCCAGCAGTTTGCGATTCCAGGGCCGCTATGGCTACACCTTC
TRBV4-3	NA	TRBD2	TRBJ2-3	CASSPQAGGPTDTQYF	TGCGCCAGCAGCCCTCAGGCGGGAGGGCCGACAGATACGCAGTATTTT
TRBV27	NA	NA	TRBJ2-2	CASSLQGSAGELFF	TGTGCCAGCAGTTTACAGGGGAGCGCCGGGGAGCTGTTTTTT
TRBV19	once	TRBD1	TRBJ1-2	CASRVPGQGWYGYTF	TGTGCCAGTAGAGTACCGGGACAGGGGTGGTATGGCTACACCTTC
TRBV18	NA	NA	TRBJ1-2	CASSETGRLANGYTF	TGTGCCAGCTCCGAAACAGGGCGGTTGGCAAATGGCTACACCTTC
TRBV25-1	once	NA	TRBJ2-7	CASSTPGGGIYEQYF	TGTGCCAGCAGTACCCCTGGTGGGGGGATCTACGAGCAGTACTTC
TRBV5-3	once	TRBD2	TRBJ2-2	CARSFPGGEGRTGELFF	TGTGCCAGAAGCTTCCCCGGGGGGGAGGGCCGGACCGGGGAGCTGTTTTTT
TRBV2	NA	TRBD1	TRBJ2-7	CASRHPTGSGEQYF	TGTGCCAGCAGGCATCCGACAGGGTCTGGCGAGCAGTACTTC
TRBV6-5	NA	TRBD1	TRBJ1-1	CVSGTGGTEAFF	TGTGTCTCTGGGACAGGGGGAACAGAAGCTTTCTTT
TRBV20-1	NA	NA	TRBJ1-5	CSAPYNQPQHF	TGCAGTGCTCCTTACAATCAGCCCCAGCATTTT
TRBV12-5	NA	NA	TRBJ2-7	CASGLDRAYEQYF	TGTGCTAGTGGTTTGGACAGAGCCTACGAGCAGTACTTC
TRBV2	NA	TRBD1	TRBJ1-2	CASSGQGAIYGYTF	TGTGCCAGCAGTGGGCAGGGGGCTATATATGGCTACACCTTC
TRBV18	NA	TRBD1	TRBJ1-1	CASSPSLTGGVGAFF	TGTGCCAGCTCACCATCCCTGACAGGGGGCGTCGGAGCTTTCTTT
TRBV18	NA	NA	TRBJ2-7	CASSRDRSTSSYEQYF	TGTGCCAGCTCACGGGACAGATCGACTAGCTCCTACGAGCAGTACTTC
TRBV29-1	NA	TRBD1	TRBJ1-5	CSVGQGGNQPQHF	TGCAGCGTTGGGCAGGGGGGCAATCAGCCCCAGCATTTT
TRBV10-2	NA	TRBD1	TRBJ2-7	CASKGQPAYEQYF	TGCGCCAGCAAGGGACAGCCGGCCTACGAGCAGTACTTC
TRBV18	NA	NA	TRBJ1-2	CASSPAEGGYGYTF	TGTGCCAGCTCACCTGCTGAGGGAGGCTATGGCTACACCTTC
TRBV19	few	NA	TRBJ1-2	CASTDNHYGYTF	TGTGCCAGCACCGACAATCACTATGGCTACACCTTC
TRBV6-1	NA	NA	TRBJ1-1	CASSSELNTEAFF	TGTGCCAGCAGTTCGGAGTTAAACACTGAAGCTTTCTTT